These T cell receptor beta chains were read from a single sample in a study of shared clonotypes between healthy human individuals. Profiled with immunoSEQ multiplex PCR; TCRdb holds only in-frame clones, not every one. Of around 2,000,000 clones in the sample, 85% to 95% were seen once. The sequencing sample was made of naive CD4+ T cells sorted from blood. The receptors were gathered from a young man in good health. The CDR3 runs from the conserved cysteine through the conserved F or W. A D gene is named only where the DNA matches it firmly. The size entry is marked missing in some rows and otherwise reads once, few, many or a size class.

13,TRBJ1-6,TRBV7-8,-,-,CASSPSAGSPLHF,TGTGCCAGCAGCCCCAGCGCTGGCTCACCCCTCCACTTT
17,TRBJ2-7,TRBV29-1,-,-,CSVGIPKGLTVAYEQYF,TGCAGCGTCGGTATCCCAAAGGGTCTGACAGTCGCCTACGAGCAGTACTTC
19,TRBJ2-7,TRBV11-3,-,-,CASRDRIGQSGIRVYEQYF,TGTGCCAGCAGGGATAGGATAGGCCAGAGTGGGATTCGGGTCTACGAGCAGTACTTC
16,TRBJ2-5,TRBV5-6,TRBD1,-,CASSFRQGVSGETQYF,TGTGCCAGCAGCTTCCGACAGGGGGTTTCGGGAGAGACCCAGTACTTC
16,TRBJ2-5,TRBV6-5,-,-,CASSYGVGTYQETQYF,TGTGCCAGCAGTTATGGGGTCGGGACATATCAAGAGACCCAGTACTTC
15,TRBJ1-1,TRBV5-4,TRBD1,once,CASSLAGQGTTEAFF,TGTGCCAGCAGCTTGGCCGGACAGGGTACCACTGAAGCTTTCTTT
14,TRBJ1-5,TRBV15,-,-,CATSKGGGKQPQHF,TGTGCCACCAGCAAGGGCGGGGGCAAACAGCCCCAGCATTTT
11,TRBJ2-7,TRBV20-1,-,-,CSARGDNEQYF,TGCAGTGCTAGAGGAGACAACGAGCAGTACTTC
15,TRBJ2-7,TRBV7-6,TRBD1,-,CASSLGDRTTYEQYF,TGTGCCAGCAGCTTAGGGGACAGGACAACCTACGAGCAGTACTTC
17,TRBJ1-6,TRBV12-2,-,-,CASRPRTEPCGRSPLHF,TGTGCAAGTCGCCCTCGGACGGAACCTTGTGGGAGGTCACCCCTCCACTTT
12,TRBJ1-3,TRBV30,-,-,CAWSEGRNTIYF,TGTGCCTGGAGTGAAGGGAGAAACACCATATATTTT
14,TRBJ1-2,TRBV30,TRBD1,-,CAWSVIQGAGGYTF,TGTGCCTGGAGTGTAATACAGGGGGCCGGAGGCTACACCTTC
11,TRBJ1-1,TRBV6-5,-,-,CASTTQGEAFF,TGTGCCAGCACCACTCAGGGGGAAGCTTTCTTT
16,TRBJ2-2,TRBV6-1,-,-,CASSAMGGPNTGELFF,TGTGCCAGCAGTGCGATGGGGGGCCCAAACACCGGGGAGCTGTTTTTT
13,TRBJ2-5,TRBV5-8,-,-,CASSLVDGGTQYF,TGTGCCAGCAGCTTGGTGGACGGGGGGACCCAGTACTTC
15,TRBJ1-5,TRBV19,-,-,CASSLREKVPQPQHF,TGTGCCAGTAGTCTTCGAGAAAAGGTACCTCAGCCCCAGCATTTT
14,TRBJ2-4,TRBV2,-,-,CASKGDLTKNIQYF,TGTGCCAGCAAAGGGGACCTAACCAAAAACATTCAGTACTTC
16,TRBJ2-7,TRBV7-2,-,-,CASSLVFTGPSYEQYF,TGTGCCAGCAGCTTAGTCTTCACGGGACCGTCCTACGAGCAGTACTTC
15,TRBJ2-3,TRBV11-2,-,-,CASSLVLQPTDTQYF,TGTGCCAGCAGCTTAGTTTTGCAACCTACAGATACGCAGTATTTT
14,TRBJ2-3,TRBV18,-,-,CASSPLGGTDTQYF,TGTGCCAGCTCACCACTAGGCGGCACAGATACGCAGTATTTT
11,TRBJ1-2,TRBV21-1,-,-,CASSERGGYTF,TGTGCCAGCAGCGAAAGAGGTGGCTACACCTTC
12,TRBJ1-2,TRBV6-6,TRBD1,once,CASTLTGDGYTF,TGTGCCAGCACCCTGACAGGGGATGGCTACACCTTC
16,TRBJ2-2,TRBV5-1,TRBD1,-,CASSLGGQGTTGELFF,TGCGCCAGCAGCTTGGGGGGACAGGGAACCACCGGGGAGCTGTTTTTT
15,TRBJ2-2,TRBV9,TRBD2,-,CASSAQREGLGELFF,TGTGCCAGCAGCGCCCAGCGGGAGGGCCTGGGGGAGCTGTTTTTT
13,TRBJ2-7,TRBV2,-,-,CASSVYRFYEQYF,TGTGCCAGCAGTGTTTACAGATTCTACGAGCAGTACTTC
16,TRBJ2-1,TRBV5-4,TRBD2,once,CASSLGLAVSYNEQFF,TGTGCCAGCAGCTTGGGACTAGCGGTTTCCTACAATGAGCAGTTCTTC
15,TRBJ2-7,TRBV11-2,TRBD2,-,CASSLGLAGSYEQYF,TGTGCCAGCAGCTTAGGGCTAGCGGGGTCCTACGAGCAGTACTTC
13,TRBJ2-3,TRBV2,-,few,CASSGAGTDTQYF,TGTGCCAGCAGTGGGGCAGGGACAGATACGCAGTATTTT
15,TRBJ1-2,TRBV25-1,-,-,CASSPHLGAGNGYTF,TGTGCCAGCAGTCCCCACCTGGGGGCAGGAAATGGCTACACCTTC
11,TRBJ1-1,TRBV19,-,-,CASSGFFEAFF,TGTGCCAGTAGTGGGTTTTTTGAAGCTTTCTTT
18,TRBJ2-1,TRBV9,TRBD1,once,CASSVDVGGQGAHNEQFF,TGTGCCAGCAGCGTAGACGTAGGGGGACAGGGGGCCCACAATGAGCAGTTCTTC
16,TRBJ1-2,TRBV5-4,-,-,CASSLPSTGINYGYTF,TGTGCCAGCAGCTTGCCTTCTACAGGGATCAACTATGGCTACACCTTC
15,TRBJ1-1,TRBV5-1,TRBD1,-,CASSSQGAPGTEAFF,TGCGCCAGCAGCTCGCAGGGGGCGCCTGGTACTGAAGCTTTCTTT
14,TRBJ1-1,TRBV27,-,-,CASSLRGLNTEAFF,TGTGCCAGCAGTTTAAGAGGGTTGAACACTGAAGCTTTCTTT
15,TRBJ1-1,TRBV18,TRBD1,-,CASSPGQGSKGEAFF,TGTGCCAGCTCACCGGGACAGGGTAGTAAGGGTGAAGCTTTCTTT
12,TRBJ2-7,TRBV10-3,TRBD1,-,CAIGQGAYEQYF,TGTGCCATCGGGCAGGGGGCTTACGAGCAGTACTTC
14,TRBJ2-1,TRBV6-6,-,-,CASSYWQGNGEQFF,TGTGCCAGCAGTTATTGGCAGGGAAATGGTGAGCAGTTCTTC
14,TRBJ1-2,TRBV6-5,-,-,CASSPYTGNYGYTF,TGTGCCAGCAGTCCGTATACAGGGAACTATGGCTACACCTTC
16,TRBJ2-1,TRBV7-6,TRBD2,-,CASSLAGAGTSNEQFF,TGTGCCAGCAGCTTAGCGGGAGCGGGAACCTCCAATGAGCAGTTCTTC
13,TRBJ1-2,TRBV15,-,-,CATSRDPSYGYTF,TGTGCCACCAGCAGAGACCCAAGCTATGGCTACACCTTC
16,TRBJ2-3,TRBV30,TRBD2,-,CAWSPGLAGGPDTQYF,TGTGCCTGGAGTCCGGGACTAGCGGGAGGGCCAGATACGCAGTATTTT
16,TRBJ2-5,TRBV9,TRBD2,-,CASSVAAGEPQETQYF,TGTGCCAGCAGCGTAGCGGCGGGAGAACCCCAAGAGACCCAGTACTTC
15,TRBJ2-1,TRBV28,TRBD1,once,CASGRTGQGFYEQFF,TGTGCCAGCGGACGGACGGGACAGGGTTTCTATGAGCAGTTCTTC
15,TRBJ2-6,TRBV6-5,-,-,CASSGRGSGANVLTF,TGTGCCAGCAGTGGCAGGGGTTCTGGGGCCAACGTCCTGACTTTC
15,TRBJ2-1,TRBV5-1,TRBD1,-,CASSSQGVNYNEQFF,TGCGCCAGCAGCTCGCAGGGGGTCAACTACAATGAGCAGTTCTTC
16,TRBJ2-3,TRBV30,TRBD1,-,CAWSLMTGWGTDTQYF,TGTGCCTGGAGTCTTATGACAGGGTGGGGCACAGATACGCAGTATTTT
11,TRBJ2-7,TRBV29-1,-,-,CSVVGDREQYF,TGCAGCGTTGTTGGAGATAGGGAGCAGTACTTC
16,TRBJ2-5,TRBV5-1,TRBD2,once,CASSYEGTSGVETQYF,TGCGCCAGCAGCTACGAGGGGACTAGCGGGGTTGAGACCCAGTACTTC